The 25 T cell receptor beta chains presented below share a single source sample, sequenced in a study of T cell responses to AZD1222 COVID-19 vaccine. Sequencing was performed with immunoSEQ multiplex PCR; in TCRdb, only in-frame clones are kept and a portion is missing. This sample carries approximately 130,000 clones, roughly 88% of them seen once, and the ten largest clones take 27%. The sequencing here drew on peripheral blood, taken 28 days after the second AZD1222 dose. Receptors originate from an adult who received the AZD1222 COVID-19 vaccine.

The J gene is TRBJ1-2, the V gene TRBV7-9, with D hard to call. Trimming removed 1 base from V and 7 bases from J, with 7 bases in between. This CDR3 spans 12 amino acids. Germline V gene lookup returns CDR1 SEHNR and CDR2 FQNEAQ (reference sequence). The CDR3 loop is CASSLGGLGYTF. CDR3 nucleotides: TGTGCCAGCAGCTTAGGGGGTCTTGGCTACACCTTC.

The chain couples TRBV7-9 to TRBJ2-2, with a weak D call TRBD1 (6 bases). Per germline, CDR1 SEHNR and CDR2 FQNEAQ (reference sequence). CDR3 length equals 15 residues. Between the trimmed V and J ends, which lost 1 base and 5 bases, there was a span of 11 bases. The CDR3 DNA reads as TGTGCCAGCAGCTTAGGAAAAGGACAGACCGGGGAGCTGTTTTTT. Translating it yields CASSLGKGQTGELFF.

This sequence joins TRBV7-9 and TRBJ1-1; D uncertain. Germline V gene sequence: CDR1 SEHNR, CDR2 FQNEAQ (reference sequence). Trimming shortened V by 5 bases and J by 8 bases, and 9 bases separated the two germline ends. CDR3 length: 11 amino acids. DNA for the CDR3: TGTGCCAGCAGCACCACAGAAGAAGCTTTCTTT. It specifies CASSTTEEAFF.

This chain links TRBV5-1 with TRBJ2-7, with TRBD2 as a possible D gene (6 bases). Germline-derived CDR1 and CDR2 are SGHRS and YFSETQ. With 2 bases removed from V and 2 bases from J, the gap between germline ends came to 17 bases. The CDR3 has 16 residues. The CDR3 here is CASSFGPGDHAYEQYF. CDR3 sequence (DNA): TGCGCCAGCAGCTTCGGCCCGGGAGACCATGCCTACGAGCAGTACTTC.

V usage is TRBV2 and J usage is TRBJ2-3; 7 bases match TRBD2. This CDR3 has 14 residues. V lost 4 bases to trimming and J lost 4 bases; unmatched junction nucleotides: 5. CDR1 is SNHLY and CDR2 is FYNNEI in the germline V gene. The CDR3 nucleotides read TGTGCCAGCAGTGGGGACCGGGGGGCAGATACGCAGTATTTT. This gives the protein CASSGDRGADTQYF.

The chain uses TRBV9 and TRBJ2-1; D assignment may be TRBD1 or TRBD2 (7 bases each). The CDR3 spans 16 residues. CDR1 is SGDLS, CDR2 YYNGEE, per germline. Trimming took off 4 bases at V and 6 bases at J, with 20 bases between the two ends. CDR3 sequence: CASSPGGGPGSNEQFF. The CDR3 DNA reads as TGTGCCAGCAGCCCAGGGGGGGGCCCTGGGAGCAATGAGCAGTTCTTC.

The V and J genes are TRBV4-2 and TRBJ2-2; TRBD1 matches at 7 bases. V lost 1 base, J lost 4 bases, and 12 bases stayed unmatched. CDR1 and CDR2 from the germline V gene are LGHNA and YNFKEQ. There are 18 residues in the CDR3. The CDR3 is CASSQVGQETGSTGELFF. Written as DNA, the CDR3 is TGTGCCAGCAGCCAAGTCGGACAGGAGACAGGGAGCACCGGGGAGCTGTTTTTT.

The chain is built from TRBV15 and TRBJ2-7, with TRBD1 matching 10 bases. The germline V gene encodes CDR1 LNHNV and CDR2 YYDKDF (reference sequence). V dropped 0 bases and J dropped 6; count of bases not matched to a gene: 11. The length of the CDR3 is 17 residues. This chain's CDR3 is CATSRDRRTGGSAEQYF. The CDR3 region has the DNA TGTGCCACCAGCAGAGATCGGCGGACAGGGGGTTCAGCCGAGCAGTACTTC.

Written as DNA, the CDR3 is TGTGCCAGCAGCCGGAACCAAGAGACCCAGTACTTC. It specifies CASSRNQETQYF. V gene TRBV3-1 (or the pseudogene TRBV3-2) combines with J gene TRBJ2-5; unclear D gene. This CDR3 has 12 residues. Trimming removed 4 bases from V and 0 bases from J, with 3 bases in between. The germline gives CDR1 LGHDT, CDR2 YNNKEL (reference sequence).

The V gene is TRBV28, the J gene TRBJ2-1; 8 bases fit TRBD2. Germline loops: CDR1 MDHEN, CDR2 SYDVKM. CDR3 length: 13 amino acids. The ends lost 10 bases at V and 9 bases at J; junction bases unmatched: 11. The CDR3 DNA reads as TGTGCCACCCAAAACGGGGGGGCGGGTGAGCAGTTCTTC. Protein product: CATQNGGAGEQFF. The variable domain in full, with the rest retrieved from reference TRBV28 and TRBJ2-1, is DVKVTQSSRYLVKRTGEKVFLECVQDMDHENMFWYRQDPGLGLRLIYFSYDVKMKEKGDIPEGYSVSREKKERFSLILESASTNQTSMYLCATQNGGAGEQFFGPGTRLTVL.

The chain joins TRBV5-1 to TRBJ2-2, with TRBD1 matching 7 bases. Germline V lookup: CDR1 SGHRS, CDR2 YFSETQ. J lost 14 bases, V lost 2 bases, and 12 bases had no gene match. This CDR3 is 14 amino acids long. The CDR3 nucleotides read TGCGCCAGCAGCTTTTCCTCGGACAGGTCCGAACTGTTTTTT. Translated, it gives CASSFSSDRSELFF. The full variable domain, completed using reference TRBV5-1 and TRBJ2-2, is KAGVTQTPRYLIKTRGQQVTLSCSPISGHRSVSWYQQTPGQGLQFLFEYFSETQRNKGNFPGRFSGRQFSNSRSEMNVSTLELGDSALYLCASSFSSDRSELFFGEGSRLTVL.

This chain links TRBV9 with TRBJ1-2; D remains unclear. The length of the CDR3 is 13 residues. Between the trimmed V and J ends, which lost 0 bases and 8 bases, there was a span of 11 bases. Germline assignment: CDR1 SGDLS and CDR2 YYNGEE. The CDR3 here is CASSVVETGGYTF. The CDR3 DNA reads as TGTGCCAGCAGCGTAGTCGAGACCGGAGGCTACACCTTC.

V usage is TRBV15 and J usage is TRBJ1-2, with 8 positions matching TRBD1. V trimming: 5 bases; J trimming: 4 bases; junction bases outside the gene matches: 6. The CDR3 totals 14 residues. Germline loops: CDR1 LNHNV, CDR2 YYDKDF (reference sequence). Here the CDR3 DNA reads TGTGCCACCAGCCCTGGACAGGGAATCTATGGCTACACCTTC. Translation: CATSPGQGIYGYTF.

Of note for this clone: Germline and junction disagree at one end, which may indicate a read error. CDR3 in DNA: TGTGCCAGCACCTTACCTTTACGGGCGCCAAGAGGGAATAAGGGAGCTTTCTTT. Residues: CASTLPLRAPRGNKGAFF. The chain uses TRBV7-9 and TRBJ1-1; D unresolved. The germline gives CDR1 SEHNR, CDR2 FQNEAQ (reference sequence). This CDR3 comprises 18 residues.

This chain connects TRBV6-5 to TRBJ2-1; 9 bases are shared with TRBD2. The CDR3 runs to 13 residues. V dropped 3 bases and J dropped 9; count of bases not matched to a gene: 3. Germline CDR1 is MNHEY and CDR2 is SVGAGI. Written as DNA, the CDR3 is TGTGCCAGCAGTTATGGGACTAGCAGTGAGCAGTTCTTC. Translation: CASSYGTSSEQFF.

The J gene is TRBJ1-3, the V gene TRBV15; possible D gene TRBD1, 5 bases. Germline V gene data show CDR1 as LNHNV and CDR2 as YYDKDF (reference sequence). The CDR3 sequence is 16 residues long. V was clipped by 5 bases and J by 0 bases, with 14 bases between them. For the CDR3, the DNA is TGTGCCACCAGCCGAGGTGGGGGGGTCTCTGGAAACACCATATATTTT. Translation gives CATSRGGGVSGNTIYF.

In DNA form, the CDR3 reads TGTGCCAGTAGTATTTTTAAGAGCTCCTCTGGAAACACCATATATTTT. Protein: CASSIFKSSSGNTIYF. The gene calls are TRBV19 and TRBJ1-3; D is uncertain. The ends were cut back, 3 bases at V and 0 bases at J, with 12 bases in the middle. CDR1 and CDR2 from the germline V gene are LNHDA and SQIVND (reference sequence). The CDR3 has 16 residues. Looking up the rest from reference TRBV19 and TRBJ1-3 gives the full variable domain: DGGITQSPKYLFRKEGQNVTLSCEQNLNHDAMYWYRQDPGQGLRLIYYSQIVNDFQKGDIAEGYSVSREKKESFPLTVTSAQKNPTAFYLCASSIFKSSSGNTIYFGEGSWLTVV.

This clone occurred once. The chain carries TRBV29-1 and TRBJ1-2, with a tentative D call TRBD1 (5 bases). This CDR3 spans 15 amino acids. Per germline, CDR1 SQVTM and CDR2 ANQGSEA. V was trimmed by 3 bases and J by 5 bases, leaving 19 bases between them. Here the CDR3 reads CSVDPSIPGVYGYTF. The CDR3 DNA reads as TGCAGCGTTGACCCCTCGATCCCGGGGGTATATGGCTACACCTTC. The entire variable domain, with the rest obtained from reference TRBV29-1 and TRBJ1-2, is as follows: SAVISQKPSRDICQRGTSLTIQCQVDSQVTMMFWYRQQPGQSLTLIATANQGSEATYESGFVIDKFPISRPNLTFSTLTVSNMSPEDSSIYLCSVDPSIPGVYGYTFGSGTRLTVV.

This chain connects TRBV19 to TRBJ2-7; 11 nucleotides match TRBD1. The germline CDR1 and CDR2 sequences are LNHDA and SQIVND (reference sequence). This CDR3 region has 18 residues. Trimming at V came to 5 bases and at J to 0 bases, leaving 12 bases not matched to a gene. DNA of the CDR3: TGTGCCAGTAGTCCCCAGTTAGGACAGGGGGCAAACTCCTACGAGCAGTACTTC. Its protein product is CASSPQLGQGANSYEQYF. The whole variable domain, remainder taken from reference TRBV19 and TRBJ2-7, is DGGITQSPKYLFRKEGQNVTLSCEQNLNHDAMYWYRQDPGQGLRLIYYSQIVNDFQKGDIAEGYSVSREKKESFPLTVTSAQKNPTAFYLCASSPQLGQGANSYEQYFGPGTRLTVT.

The gene calls are TRBV7-6 and TRBJ1-5, with D unresolved. The length of the CDR3 is 13 residues. Trimming shortened V by 1 base and J by 5 bases, and 6 bases separated the two germline ends. From germline, CDR1 is SGHVS and CDR2 FNYEAQ. CDR3 amino acids: CASSLGGDQPQHF. The CDR3 DNA sequence: TGTGCCAGCAGCTTAGGAGGAGATCAGCCCCAGCATTTT.

The rearrangement joins TRBV5-1 to TRBJ1-4; 7 bases agree with TRBD1. This CDR3 contains 13 residues. Germline assignment: CDR1 SGHRS and CDR2 YFSETQ. The V gene end was trimmed by 5 bases and the J gene end by 6 bases; junction bases not matched to a gene: 4. As DNA, the CDR3 is TGCGCCAGCAGACAGGGGCCCGATGAAAAACTGTTTTTT. Translated: CASRQGPDEKLFF. The entire variable domain, with the rest obtained from reference TRBV5-1 and TRBJ1-4, is as follows: KAGVTQTPRYLIKTRGQQVTLSCSPISGHRSVSWYQQTPGQGLQFLFEYFSETQRNKGNFPGRFSGRQFSNSRSEMNVSTLELGDSALYLCASRQGPDEKLFFGSGTQLSVL.

The chain links TRBV7-9 to TRBJ1-3; D is unclear. This CDR3 contains 13 residues. Trimming pared 3 bases from V and 4 bases from J, leaving 7 bases between. Germline values: CDR1 SEHNR, CDR2 FQNEAQ (reference sequence). Here the CDR3 DNA reads TGTGCCAGCAGCTTTTCTCGAGGAAACACCATATATTTT. Amino acid sequence: CASSFSRGNTIYF.

This chain connects TRBV6-5 to TRBJ2-3, with D possibly TRBD2 on 6 matching bases. V gave up 2 bases and J gave up 2 bases, with 14 bases separating them. The CDR3 loop spans 16 amino acids. Germline V CDR1 and CDR2: MNHEY, SVGAGI. The CDR3, as DNA: TGTGCCAGCAGTTACCACGGGACTCTCGACACAGATACGCAGTATTTT. Protein sequence: CASSYHGTLDTDTQYF.

The chain uses TRBV10-3 and TRBJ1-2; no clear D. Germline V CDR1 and CDR2: ENHRY, SYGVKD. This CDR3 comprises 14 residues. V lost 0 bases and J lost 8, with 13 bases in between. The CDR3 nucleotides read TGTGCCATCAGTGAGTCGACTCAAAGGGTCGGCTACACCTTC. It yields the protein CAISESTQRVGYTF.

The chain uses TRBV2 and TRBJ2-2; TRBD1 agrees at 7 bases. The CDR3 runs to 15 residues. V shed 8 bases and J 0 bases; nucleotides not matched to a gene: 6. Germline V gives CDR1 SNHLY, CDR2 FYNNEI. CDR3 in DNA: TGTGCCAGCCTTGGACAGGTCTCGAACACCGGGGAGCTGTTTTTT. Its translation: CASLGQVSNTGELFF.